This T cell receptor beta chain was obtained from a study of spatial heterogeneity in lung cancer. Sample time point: sample taken at primary tumor resection. TCRdb independently ran MiXCR on the 5' RACE reads; one entry per CDR3 protein. The profile covers approximately 23,000 distinct CDR3 sequences, with approximately 4.3% appearing a single time and 9% to 10% taken by the ten largest. This clonotype was seen many times. What it recognizes is unknown. Study results and caveats: Counts of expanded alpha and beta TCRs within tumors tracked the tumor nonsynonymous mutation count.

This clonotype originated in a male donor with early-stage non-small cell lung cancer. The input for sequencing was lung tumor tissue, taken at surgery.

The CDR3 DNA reads as TGTGCCATCAGTGTGATGGACAATGAGCAGTTCTTC. The encoded protein is CAISVMDNEQFF. J is TRBJ2-1 and V is TRBV10-3; no clear D. This CDR3 has 12 amino acids. The V end was cut by 4 bases, the J end by 5 bases, with 6 bases between. CDR1 and CDR2 from the germline V gene are ENHRY and SYGVKD.